A single TCR beta chain is shown here with its context. Its target is unknown. Into CD45RA+ naive and CD45RA-negative memory subsets, the CD4+ cells were split. Germline loops: CDR1 LGHNA, CDR2 YSLEER. V was shortened by 0 bases and J by 3 bases, with 11 bases between the two germline ends. This CDR3 region has 16 residues. This sample stems from a study of shared clonotypes between healthy human individuals. About the research overall: The study used three CD4 naive, three CD4 memory, two CD8 naive and one CD8 memory plate per donor. Whole-study results and caveats: Represented diversity, genetic and exposure-history alike, was limited by few donors. Some naive CD4 clonotypes, roughly 4.5%, turned up in common across several donors.

Assay used: immunoSEQ multiplex PCR; TCRdb lists only in-frame clones, some missing. Of some 980,000 clones listed, about three quarters are singletons. The rearrangement links TRBV4-3 to TRBJ1-4; perhaps TRBD1 as D (5 bases). The specimen was memory CD4+ T cells sorted from blood. Subset denoted: CD45RA-negative fraction. The TCR comes from a man aged 18 to 29 in good health. CDR3 in amino acids: CASSQDRDAPNEKLFF. The CDR3 DNA reads TGCGCCAGCAGCCAAGATCGGGACGCGCCTAATGAAAAACTGTTTTTT.